This is a list of T cell receptor beta chains from one sample in a study of blood T cell repertoires in COVID-19. Profiling relied on immunoSEQ multiplex PCR, and the TCRdb table lists in-frame clones only, not all of them. The sample contains approximately 150,000 clones, 70% to 85% of which appear only once. Material for sequencing was PBMCs or T cells enriched from blood (not recorded which). Every receptor here comes from a man aged 50-60 years who had recovered from COVID-19. The CDR3 runs from the conserved cysteine through the conserved F or W. The order of the fields is D gene, V gene, clone size, J gene, CDR3 protein, CDR3 DNA. A D gene is named only where the DNA matches it firmly. Size values are once, few and many counts, or a class for expanded clones, and some rows have none.

d_call: .
v_call: TRBV27
clone_size: .
j_call: TRBJ2-7
cdr3_aa: CASSELGGYEQYF
cdr3_nt: TGTGCCAGCAGCGAATTGGGGGGATACGAGCAGTACTTC

d_call: .
v_call: TRBV4-1
clone_size: .
j_call: TRBJ1-3
cdr3_aa: CASSQAAFGTGNTIYF
cdr3_nt: TGCGCCAGCAGCCAGGCGGCCTTTGGCACTGGAAACACCATATATTTT

d_call: .
v_call: TRBV5-1
clone_size: .
j_call: TRBJ1-5
cdr3_aa: CASSPAGGNQPQHF
cdr3_nt: TGCGCCAGCAGCCCGGCGGGGGGCAACCAGCCCCAGCATTTT

d_call: TRBD1
v_call: TRBV3-1/TRBV3-2
clone_size: .
j_call: TRBJ1-6
cdr3_aa: CASSPGTGGSPLHF
cdr3_nt: TGTGCCAGCAGCCCTGGGACAGGGGGTTCACCCCTCCACTTT

d_call: .
v_call: TRBV19
clone_size: few
j_call: TRBJ1-1
cdr3_aa: CASSPETANTEAFF
cdr3_nt: TGTGCCAGTAGTCCTGAGACAGCGAACACTGAAGCTTTCTTT

d_call: TRBD1
v_call: TRBV11-2
clone_size: .
j_call: TRBJ1-1
cdr3_aa: CASRTTGGGKDTEAFF
cdr3_nt: TGTGCCAGCAGAACCACAGGGGGCGGGAAGGACACTGAAGCTTTCTTT

d_call: .
v_call: TRBV3-1/TRBV3-2
clone_size: once
j_call: TRBJ1-6
cdr3_aa: CASSQRRPPLHF
cdr3_nt: TGTGCCAGCAGCCAAAGGAGACCACCCCTCCACTTT

d_call: TRBD2
v_call: TRBV5-4
clone_size: .
j_call: TRBJ2-5
cdr3_aa: CASSWEILAGGLEETQYF
cdr3_nt: TGTGCCAGCAGCTGGGAGATCCTAGCGGGGGGGCTTGAAGAGACCCAGTACTTC

d_call: TRBD1
v_call: TRBV10-3
clone_size: .
j_call: TRBJ1-1
cdr3_aa: CAISQGQTNTEAFF
cdr3_nt: TGTGCCATCAGTCAGGGACAGACGAACACTGAAGCTTTCTTT

d_call: .
v_call: TRBV3-1/TRBV3-2
clone_size: .
j_call: TRBJ2-3
cdr3_aa: CASSQDQARYTDTQYF
cdr3_nt: TGTGCCAGCAGCCAAGATCAGGCCAGGTACACAGATACGCAGTATTTT

d_call: .
v_call: TRBV9
clone_size: .
j_call: TRBJ1-4
cdr3_aa: CASSVVQLGGELFF
cdr3_nt: TGTGCCAGCAGCGTAGTACAGCTGGGAGGGGAACTGTTTTTT

d_call: TRBD1
v_call: TRBV4-2
clone_size: .
j_call: TRBJ1-6
cdr3_aa: CASSQGGQGINSPLHF
cdr3_nt: TGTGCCAGCAGCCAAGGAGGACAGGGGATCAATTCACCCCTCCACTTT

d_call: TRBD1
v_call: TRBV18
clone_size: .
j_call: TRBJ1-6
cdr3_aa: CASSQQGAGSYNSPLHF
cdr3_nt: TGTGCCAGCTCACAACAGGGGGCCGGCTCCTATAATTCACCCCTCCACTTT

d_call: .
v_call: TRBV5-1
clone_size: .
j_call: TRBJ1-6
cdr3_aa: CASSLATVNNSPLHF
cdr3_nt: TGCGCCAGCAGCTTGGCTACAGTTAATAATTCACCCCTCCACTTT

d_call: TRBD1
v_call: TRBV11-2
clone_size: .
j_call: TRBJ2-3
cdr3_aa: CASSLEYRGTDTQYF
cdr3_nt: TGTGCCAGCAGCTTAGAATACAGGGGGACAGATACGCAGTATTTT

d_call: .
v_call: TRBV28
clone_size: .
j_call: TRBJ1-1
cdr3_aa: CASRFTPGNTEAFF
cdr3_nt: TGTGCCAGCAGATTCACCCCGGGGAACACTGAAGCTTTCTTT

d_call: TRBD1
v_call: TRBV18
clone_size: .
j_call: TRBJ1-2
cdr3_aa: CASSPGTGAYGYTF
cdr3_nt: TGTGCCAGCTCACCAGGGACAGGCGCCTATGGCTACACCTTC

d_call: .
v_call: TRBV11-1
clone_size: .
j_call: TRBJ1-1
cdr3_aa: CASSLARSMNTEAFF
cdr3_nt: TGTGCCAGCAGCTTAGCGCGATCGATGAACACTGAAGCTTTCTTT

d_call: TRBD1
v_call: TRBV5-4
clone_size: .
j_call: TRBJ2-7
cdr3_aa: CASSLTGGNEQYF
cdr3_nt: TGTGCCAGCAGTTTAACAGGGGGCAACGAGCAGTACTTC

d_call: TRBD1
v_call: TRBV5-1
clone_size: .
j_call: TRBJ2-4
cdr3_aa: CASSLGGQGENIQYF
cdr3_nt: TGCGCCAGCAGCTTGGGCGGACAGGGTGAAAACATTCAGTACTTC

d_call: .
v_call: TRBV5-4
clone_size: .
j_call: TRBJ2-1
cdr3_aa: CASSADYNEQFF
cdr3_nt: TGTGCCAGCAGCGCGGACTACAATGAGCAGTTCTTC

d_call: TRBD2
v_call: TRBV27
clone_size: .
j_call: TRBJ2-1
cdr3_aa: CASRLGTSGNNEQFF
cdr3_nt: TGTGCCAGCAGATTAGGGACTAGCGGAAACAATGAGCAGTTCTTC

d_call: TRBD1
v_call: TRBV29-1
clone_size: .
j_call: TRBJ1-2
cdr3_aa: CSVAQDRVDGYTF
cdr3_nt: TGCAGCGTTGCCCAGGACAGGGTTGATGGCTACACCTTC

d_call: TRBD2
v_call: TRBV10-1
clone_size: once
j_call: TRBJ2-2
cdr3_aa: CASSEASGNTGELFF
cdr3_nt: TGCGCCAGCAGTGAGGCTAGCGGGAACACCGGGGAGCTGTTTTTT

d_call: .
v_call: TRBV18
clone_size: .
j_call: TRBJ1-2
cdr3_aa: CASSHAPVERSGYGYTF
cdr3_nt: TGTGCCAGCTCACATGCTCCTGTGGAGAGGAGCGGCTATGGCTACACCTTC

d_call: TRBD1
v_call: TRBV10-2
clone_size: .
j_call: TRBJ2-7
cdr3_aa: CASSESGTGVYEQYF
cdr3_nt: TGCGCCAGCAGTGAGTCCGGGACAGGGGTCTACGAGCAGTACTTC

d_call: .
v_call: TRBV6-5
clone_size: once
j_call: TRBJ1-2
cdr3_aa: CASSKTDAANYGYTF
cdr3_nt: TGTGCCAGCAGTAAAACAGATGCCGCTAACTATGGCTACACCTTC

d_call: TRBD2
v_call: TRBV13
clone_size: .
j_call: TRBJ2-1
cdr3_aa: CASSLGLAGLNEQFF
cdr3_nt: TGTGCCAGCAGCTTAGGACTAGCGGGGCTCAATGAGCAGTTCTTC

d_call: .
v_call: TRBV11-3
clone_size: many
j_call: TRBJ2-1
cdr3_aa: CASSVTTGLGTYNEQFF
cdr3_nt: TGTGCCAGCAGCGTCACTACAGGGCTAGGAACCTACAATGAGCAGTTCTTC

d_call: TRBD1
v_call: TRBV19
clone_size: .
j_call: TRBJ1-3
cdr3_aa: CASTEPGQGSGNTIYF
cdr3_nt: TGTGCCAGTACCGAACCGGGACAGGGATCTGGAAACACCATATATTTT

d_call: .
v_call: TRBV6-5
clone_size: .
j_call: TRBJ1-1
cdr3_aa: CASSRSTVRNTEAFF
cdr3_nt: TGTGCCAGCAGTCGGTCGACAGTAAGGAACACTGAAGCTTTCTTT

d_call: .
v_call: TRBV27
clone_size: .
j_call: TRBJ1-6
cdr3_aa: CASRNDRTLHF
cdr3_nt: TGTGCCAGCCGTAACGACAGAACCCTCCACTTT

d_call: TRBD1
v_call: TRBV27
clone_size: .
j_call: TRBJ2-5
cdr3_aa: CASSSATGIVETQYF
cdr3_nt: TGTGCCAGCAGTTCCGCGACAGGGATTGTCGAGACCCAGTACTTC

d_call: TRBD2
v_call: TRBV18
clone_size: .
j_call: TRBJ2-2
cdr3_aa: CASSPGLAGVTGELFF
cdr3_nt: TGTGCCAGCTCACCCGGACTAGCGGGGGTCACCGGGGAGCTGTTTTTT

d_call: .
v_call: TRBV10-1
clone_size: .
j_call: TRBJ2-3
cdr3_aa: CASSESTNTDTQYF
cdr3_nt: TGCGCCAGCAGTGAGTCTACTAACACAGATACGCAGTATTTT

d_call: TRBD1
v_call: TRBV24-1
clone_size: .
j_call: TRBJ1-6
cdr3_aa: CATSDLRKQGDTSPLHF
cdr3_nt: TGTGCCACCAGTGATTTGCGAAAACAGGGGGATACTTCACCCCTCCACTTT

d_call: TRBD1
v_call: TRBV27
clone_size: .
j_call: TRBJ1-2
cdr3_aa: CASSSWTGGTYGYTF
cdr3_nt: TGTGCCAGCAGTTCATGGACAGGGGGGACCTATGGCTACACCTTC